This T cell receptor beta chain is from a study of radiation and T cells in renal cell carcinoma. Only in-frame clones appear in the TCRdb table, and some are missing; sequencing was by immunoSEQ multiplex PCR. Among roughly 120,000 clones, around 80% were seen once, and the ten largest hold about 3%. The germline gives CDR1 SGHTS, CDR2 YDEGEE. Between the trimmed V and J ends, which lost 0 bases and 1 base, there was a span of 4 bases. The CDR3 loop spans 14 amino acids. Documented time point: baseline pretreatment blood. Treatment noted: 15 Gy SBRT to primary tumor, nephrectomy 4 weeks later. The patient's renal cell carcinoma had clear cell pathology.

This specimen consisted of blood, obtained from a patient whose treatment included radiotherapy and nephrectomy. This chain links TRBV5-8 with TRBJ2-2; D is uncertain. The clonotype originates from a woman in her sixties or seventies with renal cell carcinoma. CDR3 sequence: CASSLDVNTGELFF. In DNA form, the CDR3 reads TGTGCCAGCAGCTTGGACGTGAACACCGGGGAGCTGTTTTTT. Looking up the rest from reference TRBV5-8 and TRBJ2-2 gives the full variable domain: EAGVTQSPTHLIKTRGQQATLRCSPISGHTSVYWYQQALGLGLQFLLWYDEGEERNRGNFPPRFSGRQFPNYSSELNVNALELEDSALYLCASSLDVNTGELFFGEGSRLTVL.